This T cell receptor beta chain derives from a study of T-cell reconstitution after alpha-beta-depleted transplantation in children. Study-wide results and limits: High day-60 TCRbeta diversity in some patients came from surviving recipient T cells and thymic progenitors.

This clonotype was counted many times. Antigen unknown. Using unique molecular identifiers, the investigators prepared the TCRbeta library. Via MiXCR, TCRdb re-called the PCR reads, giving one row per CDR3 protein. Counted here are around 210,000 distinct CDR3 sequences, 5.5% to 7% occurring once; the ten biggest clones make up 5% to 6.5%. The V gene lost 4 bases and the J gene lost 6 bases, with 14 bases spanning the gap. The CDR3 loop spans 14 amino acids. Germline CDR1 reads SGHDT; CDR2 reads YYEEEE. Material: PBMCs, obtained before TCRalphabeta/CD19-depleted stem cell transplant. This receptor was taken from a boy younger than 10 with acute lymphoblastic leukemia, due to receive a stem cell transplant. The chain employs TRBV5-6 and TRBJ2-4, with TRBD2 as a possible D gene (5 bases). The CDR3 loop is CASSIDGGPNIQYF. CDR3 DNA: TGTGCCAGCAGCATAGACGGAGGACCAAACATTCAGTACTTC.